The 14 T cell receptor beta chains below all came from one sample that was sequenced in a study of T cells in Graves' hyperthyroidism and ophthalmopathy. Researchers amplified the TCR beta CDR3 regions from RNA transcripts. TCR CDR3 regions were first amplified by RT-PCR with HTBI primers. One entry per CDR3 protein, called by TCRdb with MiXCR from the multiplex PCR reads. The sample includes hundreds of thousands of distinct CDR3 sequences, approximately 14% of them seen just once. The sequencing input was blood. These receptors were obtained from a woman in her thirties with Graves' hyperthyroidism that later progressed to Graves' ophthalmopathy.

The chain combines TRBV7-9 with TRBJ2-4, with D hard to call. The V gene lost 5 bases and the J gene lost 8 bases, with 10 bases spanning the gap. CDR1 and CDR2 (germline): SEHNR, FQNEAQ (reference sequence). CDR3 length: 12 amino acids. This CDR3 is CASSPGSDIQYF. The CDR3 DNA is TGTGCCAGCAGCCCGGGCTCTGACATTCAGTACTTC.

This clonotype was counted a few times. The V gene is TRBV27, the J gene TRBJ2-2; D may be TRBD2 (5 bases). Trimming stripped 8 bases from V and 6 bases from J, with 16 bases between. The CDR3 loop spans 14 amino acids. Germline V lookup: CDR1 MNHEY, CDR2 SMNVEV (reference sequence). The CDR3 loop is CASGLPSRAGELFF. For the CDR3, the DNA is TGTGCCAGCGGCCTACCTAGCCGCGCCGGGGAGCTGTTTTTT.

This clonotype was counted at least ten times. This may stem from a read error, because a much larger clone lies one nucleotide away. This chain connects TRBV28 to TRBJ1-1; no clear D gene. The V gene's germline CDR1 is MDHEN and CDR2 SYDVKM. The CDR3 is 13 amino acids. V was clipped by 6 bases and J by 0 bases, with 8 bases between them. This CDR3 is CASSPIMNTEAFF. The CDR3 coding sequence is TGTGCCAGCAGCCCCATAATGAACACTGAAGCTTTCTTT.

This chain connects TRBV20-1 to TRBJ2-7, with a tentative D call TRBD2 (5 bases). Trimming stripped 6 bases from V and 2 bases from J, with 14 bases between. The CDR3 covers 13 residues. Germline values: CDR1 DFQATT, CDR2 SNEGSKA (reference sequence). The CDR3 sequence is CSARGLATYEQYF. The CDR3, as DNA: TGCAGTGCCCGGGGTCTGGCGACCTACGAGCAGTACTTC.

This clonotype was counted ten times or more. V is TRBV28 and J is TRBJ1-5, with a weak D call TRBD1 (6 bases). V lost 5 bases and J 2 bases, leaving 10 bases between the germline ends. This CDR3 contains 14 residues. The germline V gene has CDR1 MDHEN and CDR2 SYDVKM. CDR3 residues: CASSPGQRNQPQHF. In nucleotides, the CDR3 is TGTGCCAGCAGTCCCGGACAGCGCAATCAGCCCCAGCATTTT.

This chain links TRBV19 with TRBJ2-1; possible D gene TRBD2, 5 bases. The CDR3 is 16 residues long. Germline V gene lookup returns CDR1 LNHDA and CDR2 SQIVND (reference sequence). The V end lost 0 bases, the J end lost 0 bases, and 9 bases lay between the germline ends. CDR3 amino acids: CASSIERRSSYNEQFF. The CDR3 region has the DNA TGTGCCAGTAGTATAGAAAGGAGGAGCTCCTACAATGAGCAGTTCTTC.

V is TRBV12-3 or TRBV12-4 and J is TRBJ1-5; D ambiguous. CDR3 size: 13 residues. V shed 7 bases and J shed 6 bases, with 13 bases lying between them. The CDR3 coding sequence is TGTGCCAGCAAGATAGGTTTCGGTCAGCCCCAGCATTTT. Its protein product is CASKIGFGQPQHF.

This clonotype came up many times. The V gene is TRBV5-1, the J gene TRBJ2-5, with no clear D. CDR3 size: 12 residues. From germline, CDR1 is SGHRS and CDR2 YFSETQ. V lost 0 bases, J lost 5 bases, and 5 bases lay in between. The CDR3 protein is CASSLELETQYF. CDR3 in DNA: TGCGCCAGCAGCTTGGAGCTGGAGACCCAGTACTTC.

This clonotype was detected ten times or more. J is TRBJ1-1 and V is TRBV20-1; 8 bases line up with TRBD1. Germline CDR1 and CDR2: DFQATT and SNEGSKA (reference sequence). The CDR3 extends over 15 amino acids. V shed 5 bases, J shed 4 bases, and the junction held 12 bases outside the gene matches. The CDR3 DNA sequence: TGCAGTGCTGCCCCCTCTACAGGGGGGAGCACTGAAGCTTTCTTT. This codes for CSAAPSTGGSTEAFF.

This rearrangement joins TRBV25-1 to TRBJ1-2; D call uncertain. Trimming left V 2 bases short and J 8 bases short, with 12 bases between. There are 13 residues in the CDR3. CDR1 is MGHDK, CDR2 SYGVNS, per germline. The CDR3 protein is CASSEAVSGGYTF. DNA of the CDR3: TGTGCCAGCAGTGAAGCGGTCTCAGGCGGCTACACCTTC.

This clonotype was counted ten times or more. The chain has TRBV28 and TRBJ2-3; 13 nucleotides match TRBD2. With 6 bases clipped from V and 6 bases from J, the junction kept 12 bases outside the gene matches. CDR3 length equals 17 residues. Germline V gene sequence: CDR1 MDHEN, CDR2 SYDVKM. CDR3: CASRPPGLAGLADTQYF. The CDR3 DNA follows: TGTGCCAGCAGACCGCCGGGACTAGCGGGACTAGCCGATACGCAGTATTTT.

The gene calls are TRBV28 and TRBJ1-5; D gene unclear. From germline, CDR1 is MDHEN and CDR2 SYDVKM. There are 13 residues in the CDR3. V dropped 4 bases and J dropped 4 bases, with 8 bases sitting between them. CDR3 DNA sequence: TGTGCCAGCAGTTCCGAGCTGAATCAGCCCCAGCATTTT. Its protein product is CASSSELNQPQHF.

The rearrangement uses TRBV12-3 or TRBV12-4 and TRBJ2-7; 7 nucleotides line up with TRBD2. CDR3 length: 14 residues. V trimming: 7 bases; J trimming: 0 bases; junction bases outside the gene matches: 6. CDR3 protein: CASTSSGGSYEQYF. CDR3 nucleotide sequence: TGTGCCAGCACCAGTTCGGGGGGCTCCTACGAGCAGTACTTC.

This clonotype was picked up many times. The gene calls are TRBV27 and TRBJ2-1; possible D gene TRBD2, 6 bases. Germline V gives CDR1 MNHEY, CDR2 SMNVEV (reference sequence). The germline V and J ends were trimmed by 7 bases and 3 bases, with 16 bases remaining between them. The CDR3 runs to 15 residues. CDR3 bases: TGTGCCAGCAATCTGGGTGGGACTTACTACAATGAGCAGTTCTTC. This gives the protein CASNLGGTYYNEQFF.